This T cell receptor (beta chain) was found in a study of shared clonotypes between healthy human individuals. Once extracted for a subset, genomic DNA was divided evenly among several immunoSEQ plates. Some 27,000 T cell genomes, or roughly 200 ng DNA, went into the sorted-subset replicate PCRs. TCRdb keeps only in-frame clones here, not all; method: immunoSEQ multiplex PCR. The sample carries 2 million to 3 million clones, 93% recorded once. Findings and caveats of the study: Roughly 5% of naive CD4 clonotypes were common to several donors. It was the few donors that limited the genetic and exposure-history diversity represented.

The CDR3 sequence is 12 residues long. The V gene end was trimmed by 10 bases and the J gene end by 0 bases; junction bases not matched to a gene: 3. CDR1 is MDHEN, CDR2 SYDVKM, per germline. With regard to this clone: As yet, its antigen is unknown.

This TCR came from a man between 18 and 35 years old in good health. Some clones in this sample may be carry-over from other donors' samples. The sample consisted of naive CD4+ T cells from PBMCs. Described subset: CD45RA+ positively selected. V usage is TRBV28 and J usage is TRBJ2-7, with 7 positions matching TRBD1. In DNA form, the CDR3 reads TGTGCCACGGGACAGATCTCCTACGAGCAGTACTTC. It specifies CATGQISYEQYF.